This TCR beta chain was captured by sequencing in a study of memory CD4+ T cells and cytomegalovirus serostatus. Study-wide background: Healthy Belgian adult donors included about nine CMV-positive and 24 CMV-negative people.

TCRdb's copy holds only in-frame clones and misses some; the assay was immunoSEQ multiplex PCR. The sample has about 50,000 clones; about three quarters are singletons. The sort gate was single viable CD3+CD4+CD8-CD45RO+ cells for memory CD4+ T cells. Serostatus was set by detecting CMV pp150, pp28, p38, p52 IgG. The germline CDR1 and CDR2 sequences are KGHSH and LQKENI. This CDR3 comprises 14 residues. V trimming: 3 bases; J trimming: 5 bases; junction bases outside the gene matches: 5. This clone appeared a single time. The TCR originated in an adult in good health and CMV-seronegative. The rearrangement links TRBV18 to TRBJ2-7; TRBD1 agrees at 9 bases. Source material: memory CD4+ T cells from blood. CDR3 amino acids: CASSPVTGGDEQYF. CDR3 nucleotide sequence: TGTGCCAGCTCACCGGTGACAGGGGGGGACGAGCAGTACTTC.